The sequence of this T cell receptor beta chain was determined in a study of T cells after yellow fever vaccination. As regards this clonotype: What it binds is not known.

Trimming took off 5 bases at V and 3 bases at J, with 17 bases between the two ends. This CDR3 is 15 amino acids long. CDR1 MDHEN and CDR2 SYDVKM come from the germline V gene. Study-wide findings and caveats: Overlap between CD4 and CD8 compartments was detected for a small share of clonotypes.

One entry per CDR3 protein results from TCRdb running MiXCR on the 5' RACE reads. Of roughly 340,000 distinct CDR3 sequences in the sample, about 9.5% were seen once. The specimen was PBMCs, collected on the day of the first yellow fever vaccination. The J gene is TRBJ2-7, the V gene TRBV28, with a tentative D call TRBD1 (5 bases). The sequence was obtained from a man aged 18 to 29 who received the YFV17D yellow fever vaccine. The CDR3 sequence: CASSQPPGQGYEQYF. In nucleotides, the CDR3 is TGTGCCAGCAGTCAACCGCCCGGCCAGGGCTACGAGCAGTACTTC.